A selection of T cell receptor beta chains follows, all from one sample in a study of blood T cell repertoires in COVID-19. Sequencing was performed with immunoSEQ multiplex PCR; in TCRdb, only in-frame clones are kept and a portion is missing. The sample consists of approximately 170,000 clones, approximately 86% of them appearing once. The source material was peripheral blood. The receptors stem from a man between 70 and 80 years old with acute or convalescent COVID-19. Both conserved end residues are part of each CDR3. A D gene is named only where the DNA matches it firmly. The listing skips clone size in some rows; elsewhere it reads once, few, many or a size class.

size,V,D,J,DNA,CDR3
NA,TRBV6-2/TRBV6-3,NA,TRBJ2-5,TGTGCCAGCAGTCGGACAGAAGAGACCCAGTACTTC,CASSRTEETQYF
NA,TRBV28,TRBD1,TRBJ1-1,TGTGCCAGCAGTTTAGGAGGGGGCGGGGGGACTGAAGCTTTCTTT,CASSLGGGGGTEAFF
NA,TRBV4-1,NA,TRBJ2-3,TGCGCCAGCAGCCAGTGGAGGGGAGCAGATACGCAGTATTTT,CASSQWRGADTQYF
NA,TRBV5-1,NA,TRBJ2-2,TGCGCCAGCAGCTTGACTAACACCGGGGAGCTGTTTTTT,CASSLTNTGELFF
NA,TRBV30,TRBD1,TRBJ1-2,TGTGCCTGGAGTGTAAGCAGGGGGCGGAAAGGCTACACCTTC,CAWSVSRGRKGYTF
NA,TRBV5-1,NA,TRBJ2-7,TGCGCCAGCAGCTTGGCTAGCAGCAACTACGAGCAGTACTTC,CASSLASSNYEQYF
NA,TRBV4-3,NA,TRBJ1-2,TGCGCCAGCAGCCAAACCCATCAGTTACCCCCCTATGGCTACACCTTC,CASSQTHQLPPYGYTF
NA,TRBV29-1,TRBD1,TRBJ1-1,TGCGGCTCGGGACAGATGAACACTGAAGCTTTCTTT,CGSGQMNTEAFF
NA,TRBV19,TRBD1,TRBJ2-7,TGTGCCAGTAGTAATTATGGACAGGCCTACGAGCAGTACTTC,CASSNYGQAYEQYF
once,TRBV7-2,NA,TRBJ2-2,TGTGCCAGCAGCCCAGTGCTTGAGGAGCTGTTTTTT,CASSPVLEELFF
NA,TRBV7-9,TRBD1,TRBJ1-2,TGTGCCAGCAGCCGCCAAGGGGGCAGCTATGGCTACACCTTC,CASSRQGGSYGYTF
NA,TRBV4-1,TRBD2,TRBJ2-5,TGCGCCAGCAGCCGCCGGACTACGACTAGCGGGAGGGTTCCCGACGGGACCCAGTACTTC,CASSRRTTTSGRVPDGTQYF
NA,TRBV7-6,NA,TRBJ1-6,TGTGCCAGCAGCCATCCACATCCCCTACAGGGAACAGGTTCACCCCTCCACTTT,CASSHPHPLQGTGSPLHF
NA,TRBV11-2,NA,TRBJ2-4,TGTGCCAGCAGCTTAGGGGCGACGAAAAACATTCAGTACTTC,CASSLGATKNIQYF
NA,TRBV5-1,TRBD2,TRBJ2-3,TGCGCCAGCCGTACTAGCGTAAGCACAGATACGCAGTATTTT,CASRTSVSTDTQYF
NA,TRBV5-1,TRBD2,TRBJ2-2,TGCGCCAGCAGCCTACTAGCGGGAGGGGCGAACACCGGGGAGCTGTTTTTT,CASSLLAGGANTGELFF
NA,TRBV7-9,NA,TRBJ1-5,TGTGCCAGCAGCTTAGAGCCGGGTCGGCAGCCCCAGCATTTT,CASSLEPGRQPQHF
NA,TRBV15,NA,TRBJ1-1,TGTGCCACCAGCAGAGGCGGGAACACTGAAGCTTTCTTT,CATSRGGNTEAFF
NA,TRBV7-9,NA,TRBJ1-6,TGTGCCAGCAGCTTATGGGAGCGACGGGATTCACCCCTCCACTTT,CASSLWERRDSPLHF
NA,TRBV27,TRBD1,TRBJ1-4,TGTGCCAGCAGTTTAATTGGACAGGGTGAAAAACTGTTTTTT,CASSLIGQGEKLFF
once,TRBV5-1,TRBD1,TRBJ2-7,TGCGCCAGCAGCCTAAGTCCCGGGACAGCCTCCTACGAGCAGTACTTC,CASSLSPGTASYEQYF
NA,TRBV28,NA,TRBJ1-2,TGTGCCAGCAGTTTGGGAGGGATAAGAGCTAACTATGGCTACACCTTC,CASSLGGIRANYGYTF
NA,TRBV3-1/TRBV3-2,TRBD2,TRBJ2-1,TGTGCCAGCAGCCAACGTGGGCTAGCGGACTACAATGAGCAGTTCTTC,CASSQRGLADYNEQFF
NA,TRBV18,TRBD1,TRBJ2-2,TGTGCCAGCTCCCATGGGACAGGCCTGAACACCGGGGAGCTGTTTTTT,CASSHGTGLNTGELFF
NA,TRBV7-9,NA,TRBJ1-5,TGTGCCAGCAGCTTAAATCTCGGCAATCAGCCCCAGCATTTT,CASSLNLGNQPQHF
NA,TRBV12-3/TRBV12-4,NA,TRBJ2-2,TGTGCCAGCAACATAGGGGGTGGCGGGGAGCTGTTTTTT,CASNIGGGGELFF
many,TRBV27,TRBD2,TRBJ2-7,TGTGCCAGCAGGGGACTAGCGATCGATAGCTCCTACGAGCAGTACTTC,CASRGLAIDSSYEQYF
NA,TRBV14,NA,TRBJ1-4,TGTGCCAGCAGCCAAGAAGTCACAGCCTCAACTAATGAAAAACTGTTTTTT,CASSQEVTASTNEKLFF
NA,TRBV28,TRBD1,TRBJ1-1,TGTGCCAGCAGTCCTTGGACAGGGCCTGTGAACACTGAAGCTTTCTTT,CASSPWTGPVNTEAFF
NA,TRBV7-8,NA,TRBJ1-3,TGTGCCAGCAGCTTAGAGCGGGTCCACTCTGGAAACACCATATATTTT,CASSLERVHSGNTIYF
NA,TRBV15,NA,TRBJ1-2,TGTGCCACCAGCAGAGATGTGAGTGGCTACACCTTC,CATSRDVSGYTF
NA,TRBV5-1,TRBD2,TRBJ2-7,TGCGCCAGCAGCTTGGAACTAGCGGGAGCTTACGAGCAGTACTTC,CASSLELAGAYEQYF
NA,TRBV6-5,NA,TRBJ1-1,TGTGCCAGCAGCCTAACAGAGAACACTGAAGCTTTCTTT,CASSLTENTEAFF
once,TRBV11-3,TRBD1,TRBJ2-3,TGTGCCAGCAGCCGAGACAGGGGTACGCAGTATTTT,CASSRDRGTQYF
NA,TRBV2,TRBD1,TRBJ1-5,TGTGCCAGCAGTGTCGACAGGGTTGGTCAGCCCCAGCATTTT,CASSVDRVGQPQHF
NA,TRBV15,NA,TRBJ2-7,TGTGCCACCAGGTTTGACATATCCTACGAGCAGTACTTC,CATRFDISYEQYF
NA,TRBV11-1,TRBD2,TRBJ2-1,TGTGCCAGCCGTACCGGACTAGCGGGAGGGAGTCAGCAGTTCTTC,CASRTGLAGGSQQFF
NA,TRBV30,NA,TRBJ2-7,TGTGCCTGGAGTATGGGAGGCTCCTACGAGCAGTACTTC,CAWSMGGSYEQYF
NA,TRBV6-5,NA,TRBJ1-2,TGTGCCAGCAGTTACTCAGGTCCCGGGAACTATGGCTACACCTTC,CASSYSGPGNYGYTF
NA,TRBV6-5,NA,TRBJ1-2,TGTGCCAGCAGTTACAATTGGAGGGGCTATGGCTACACCTTC,CASSYNWRGYGYTF
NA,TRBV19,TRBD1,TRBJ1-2,TGTGCCAGTAGTATCTCGACAGGGGGGTATGGCTACACCTTC,CASSISTGGYGYTF
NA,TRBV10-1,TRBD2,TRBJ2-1,TGCGCCAGCAGTCCACTAGCGGACAATGAGCAGTTCTTC,CASSPLADNEQFF